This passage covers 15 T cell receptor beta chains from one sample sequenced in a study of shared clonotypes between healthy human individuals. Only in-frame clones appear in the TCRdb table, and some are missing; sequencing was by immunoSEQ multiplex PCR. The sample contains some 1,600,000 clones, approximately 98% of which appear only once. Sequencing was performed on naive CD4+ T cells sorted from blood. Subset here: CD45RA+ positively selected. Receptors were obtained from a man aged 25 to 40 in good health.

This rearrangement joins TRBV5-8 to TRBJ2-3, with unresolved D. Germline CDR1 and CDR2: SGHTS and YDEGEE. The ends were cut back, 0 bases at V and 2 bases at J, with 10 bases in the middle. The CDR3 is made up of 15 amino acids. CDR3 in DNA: TGTGCCAGCAGCTTGGCCGGTTCCTCCACAGATACGCAGTATTTT. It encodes CASSLAGSSTDTQYF.

The CDR3 loop reads CASSKVGRGEKETQYF. The CDR3 DNA sequence: TGTGCCAGCAGCAAAGTCGGGCGCGGGGAGAAAGAGACCCAGTACTTC. This chain links TRBV21-1 with TRBJ2-5; TRBD2 was called by the table and not checked on the DNA. TRBV21-1 constitutes a pseudogene. The CDR3 loop spans 16 amino acids.

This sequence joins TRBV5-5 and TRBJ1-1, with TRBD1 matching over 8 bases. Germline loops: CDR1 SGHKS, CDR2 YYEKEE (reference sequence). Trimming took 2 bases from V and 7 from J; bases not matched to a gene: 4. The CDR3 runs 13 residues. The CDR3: CASSLQGGVEAFF. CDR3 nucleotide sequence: TGTGCCAGCAGCTTACAGGGGGGCGTTGAAGCTTTCTTT.

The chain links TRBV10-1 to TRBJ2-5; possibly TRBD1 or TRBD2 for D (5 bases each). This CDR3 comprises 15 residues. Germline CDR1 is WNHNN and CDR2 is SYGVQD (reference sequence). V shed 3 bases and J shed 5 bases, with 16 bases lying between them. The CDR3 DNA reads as TGCGCCAGCAGTGACTTAACGGGGCCGAGGGAGACCCAGTACTTC. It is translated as CASSDLTGPRETQYF.

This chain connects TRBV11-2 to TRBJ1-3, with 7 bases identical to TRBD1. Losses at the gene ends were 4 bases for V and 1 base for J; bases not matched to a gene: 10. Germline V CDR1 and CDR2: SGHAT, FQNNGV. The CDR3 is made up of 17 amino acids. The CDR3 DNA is TGTGCCAGCAGCTCACTCCGGGACAGCCTTTCTGGAAACACCATATATTTT. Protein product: CASSSLRDSLSGNTIYF.

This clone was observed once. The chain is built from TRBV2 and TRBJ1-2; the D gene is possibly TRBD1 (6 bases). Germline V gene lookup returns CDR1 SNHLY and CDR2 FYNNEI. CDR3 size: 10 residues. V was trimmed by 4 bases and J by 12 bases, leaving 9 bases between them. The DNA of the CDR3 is TGTGCCAGCAGTGTGGAGGGGGACACCTTC. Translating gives CASSVEGDTF.

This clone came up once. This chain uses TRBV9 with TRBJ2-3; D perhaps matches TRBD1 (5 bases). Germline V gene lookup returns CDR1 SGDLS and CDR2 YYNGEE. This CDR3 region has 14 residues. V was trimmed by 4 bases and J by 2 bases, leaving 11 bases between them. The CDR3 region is CASSRQGPTDTQYF. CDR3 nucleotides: TGTGCCAGCAGCCGCCAGGGTCCCACAGATACGCAGTATTTT.

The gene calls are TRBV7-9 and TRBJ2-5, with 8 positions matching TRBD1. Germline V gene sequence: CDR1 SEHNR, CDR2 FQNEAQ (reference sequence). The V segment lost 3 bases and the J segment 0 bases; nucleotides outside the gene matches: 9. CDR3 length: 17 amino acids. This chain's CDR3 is CASSLGTGSYYQETQYF. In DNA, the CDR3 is TGTGCCAGCAGCTTGGGGACAGGATCTTACTACCAAGAGACCCAGTACTTC.

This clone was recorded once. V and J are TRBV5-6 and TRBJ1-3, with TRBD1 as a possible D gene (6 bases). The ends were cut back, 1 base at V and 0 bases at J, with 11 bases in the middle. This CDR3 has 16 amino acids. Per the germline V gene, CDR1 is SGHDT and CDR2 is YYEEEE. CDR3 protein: CASSLRQEISGNTIYF. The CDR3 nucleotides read TGTGCCAGCAGCTTGCGACAGGAGATCTCTGGAAACACCATATATTTT.

CDR3: CSVASGRAYNEQFF. The CDR3 bases are TGCAGCGTTGCTAGCGGGAGGGCGTACAATGAGCAGTTCTTC. This sequence joins TRBV29-1 and TRBJ2-1, with 12 bases aligning to TRBD2. This CDR3 contains 14 residues. J gave up 4 bases and V 4 bases, and 2 bases lay outside the gene matches. Germline V lookup: CDR1 SQVTM, CDR2 ANQGSEA.

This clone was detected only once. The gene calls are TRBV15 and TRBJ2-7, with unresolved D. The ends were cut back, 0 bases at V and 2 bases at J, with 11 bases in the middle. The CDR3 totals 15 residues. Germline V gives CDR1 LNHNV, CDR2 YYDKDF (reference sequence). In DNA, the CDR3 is TGTGCCACCAGCAGAGATCAACCTGGGGCCTACGAGCAGTACTTC. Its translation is CATSRDQPGAYEQYF.

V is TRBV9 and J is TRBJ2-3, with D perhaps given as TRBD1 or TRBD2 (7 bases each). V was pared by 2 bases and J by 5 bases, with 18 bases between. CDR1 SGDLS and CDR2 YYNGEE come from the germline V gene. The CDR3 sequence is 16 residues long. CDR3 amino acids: CASSVPRGGRGDTQYF. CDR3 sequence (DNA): TGTGCCAGCAGCGTCCCCAGGGGGGGCCGGGGAGATACGCAGTATTTT.

The CDR3 DNA reads TGTGCCAGCCCTCGGGCAGGCATGAACACTGAAGCTTTCTTT. Residues: CASPRAGMNTEAFF. The rearrangement links TRBV6-1 to TRBJ1-1; D remains unclear. CDR3 length: 14 amino acids. Trimming stripped 8 bases from V and 0 bases from J, with 13 bases between. The germline CDR1 and CDR2 sequences are MNHNS and SASEGT.

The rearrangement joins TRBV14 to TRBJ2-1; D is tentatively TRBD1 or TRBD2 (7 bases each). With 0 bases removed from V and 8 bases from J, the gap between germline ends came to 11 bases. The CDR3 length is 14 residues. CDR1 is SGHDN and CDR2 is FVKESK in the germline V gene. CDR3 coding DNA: TGTGCCAGCAGCCAAGAACAGGGGAGGGATGAGCAGTTCTTC. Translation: CASSQEQGRDEQFF.

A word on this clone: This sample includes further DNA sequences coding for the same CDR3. The CDR3 is CASSPGSRETQYF. DNA of the CDR3: TGTGCCAGCTCACCAGGGTCGCGGGAGACCCAGTACTTC. This sequence joins TRBV18 and TRBJ2-5; D unclear. Germline lookup yields CDR1 KGHSH and CDR2 LQKENI. The length of the CDR3 is 13 residues. Trimming removed 2 bases at V and 5 bases at J, with 9 bases between. Combining the CDR3 with reference TRBV18 and TRBJ2-5 gives the whole variable domain NAGVMQNPRHLVRRRGQEARLRCSPMKGHSHVYWYRQLPEEGLKFMVYLQKENIIDESGMPKERFSAEFPKEGPSILRIQQVVRGDSAAYFCASSPGSRETQYFGPGTRLLVL.